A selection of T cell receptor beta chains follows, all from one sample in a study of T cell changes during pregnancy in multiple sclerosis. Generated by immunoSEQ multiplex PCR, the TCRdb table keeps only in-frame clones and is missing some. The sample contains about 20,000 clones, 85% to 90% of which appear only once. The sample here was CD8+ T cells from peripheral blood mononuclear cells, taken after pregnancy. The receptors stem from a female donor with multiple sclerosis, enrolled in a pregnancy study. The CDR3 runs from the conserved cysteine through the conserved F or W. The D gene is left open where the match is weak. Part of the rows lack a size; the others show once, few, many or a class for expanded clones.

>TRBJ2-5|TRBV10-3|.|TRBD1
CAISEPDRGARETQYF
TGTGCCATCAGTGAGCCAGACAGGGGGGCGAGGGAGACCCAGTACTTC
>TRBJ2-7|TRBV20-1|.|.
CSATGSYEQYF
TGCAGTGCTACCGGGTCCTACGAGCAGTACTTC
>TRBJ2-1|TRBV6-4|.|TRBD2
CASSDSSGGNNEQFF
TGTGCCAGCAGTGACTCGAGCGGGGGGAACAATGAGCAGTTCTTC
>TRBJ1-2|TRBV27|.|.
CASSPTFGYGYTF
TGTGCCAGCAGCCCTACTTTTGGCTATGGCTACACCTTC
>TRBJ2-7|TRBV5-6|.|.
CASSTGLYEQYF
TGTGCCAGCAGCACGGGACTCTACGAGCAGTACTTC
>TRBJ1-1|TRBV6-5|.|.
CASSLSTANTEAFF
TGTGCCAGCAGTCTATCGACAGCGAACACTGAAGCTTTCTTT
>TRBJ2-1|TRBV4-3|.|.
CASSPGTSIYNEQFF
TGCGCCAGCAGCCCCGGGACAAGTATCTACAATGAGCAGTTCTTC
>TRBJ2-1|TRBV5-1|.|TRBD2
CASSLTSGSYNEQFF
TGCGCCAGCAGCCTGACTAGCGGGAGCTACAATGAGCAGTTCTTC
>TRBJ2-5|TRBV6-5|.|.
CASSYTQEAVPETQYF
TGTGCCAGCAGTTACACCCAGGAAGCGGTCCCTGAGACCCAGTACTTC
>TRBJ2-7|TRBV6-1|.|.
CASSFESFHEQYF
TGTGCCAGCAGTTTCGAGTCTTTCCACGAGCAGTACTTC
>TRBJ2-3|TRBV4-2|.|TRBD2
CASSQDQRESGTDTQYF
TGTGCCAGCAGCCAAGACCAGCGGGAGAGTGGAACAGATACGCAGTATTTT
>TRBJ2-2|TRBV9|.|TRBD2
CASSVGWGGDTGELFF
TGTGCCAGCAGCGTAGGATGGGGGGGAGATACCGGGGAGCTGTTTTTT
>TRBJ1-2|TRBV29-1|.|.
CSVDWSGSHYGYTF
TGCAGCGTTGATTGGTCAGGGTCCCACTATGGCTACACCTTC
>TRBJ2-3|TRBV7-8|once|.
CASSLSVDTQYF
TGTGCCAGCAGCTTAAGCGTAGATACGCAGTATTTT
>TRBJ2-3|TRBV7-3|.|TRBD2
CASSPGLAGGGDTQYF
TGTGCCAGCAGCCCAGGACTAGCGGGAGGCGGAGATACGCAGTATTTT
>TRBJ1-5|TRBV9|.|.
CASSVAGGGQPQHF
TGTGCCAGCAGCGTAGCGGGGGGCGGTCAGCCCCAGCATTTT
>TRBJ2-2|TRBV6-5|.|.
CASSYSQNTGELFF
TGTGCCAGCAGTTACTCTCAAAACACCGGGGAGCTGTTTTTT
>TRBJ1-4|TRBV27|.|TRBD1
CASSLGTERPANEKLFF
TGTGCCAGCAGTCTCGGGACAGAACGCCCAGCTAATGAAAAACTGTTTTTT
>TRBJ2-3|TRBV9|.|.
CASSAPVAGVDTQYF
TGTGCCAGCAGCGCACCCGTAGCAGGGGTAGATACGCAGTATTTT
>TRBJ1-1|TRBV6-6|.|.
CASSYGGGNTEAFF
TGTGCCAGCAGTTATGGAGGAGGGAACACTGAAGCTTTCTTT
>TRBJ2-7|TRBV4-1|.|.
CASSQIMTGTYEQYF
TGCGCCAGCAGCCAAATCATGACAGGAACCTACGAGCAGTACTTC
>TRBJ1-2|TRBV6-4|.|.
CASSDIPFYGYTF
TGTGCCAGCAGTGACATCCCATTCTATGGCTACACCTTC
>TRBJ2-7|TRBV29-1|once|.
CSVPVGPREQYF
TGCAGCGTTCCGGTGGGGCCGCGAGAGCAGTACTTC
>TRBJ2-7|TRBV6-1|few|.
CASSLGEGEAYEQYF
TGTGCCAGCAGTTTAGGGGAGGGGGAAGCTTACGAGCAGTACTTC
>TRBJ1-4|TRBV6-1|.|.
CASSESQAEKLFF
TGTGCCAGCAGTGAGTCCCAGGCCGAAAAACTGTTTTTT
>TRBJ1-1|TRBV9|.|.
CASSETGDLNTEAFF
TGTGCCAGCAGCGAAACGGGAGACTTGAACACTGAAGCTTTCTTT
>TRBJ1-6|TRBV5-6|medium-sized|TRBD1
CASSLVQGDNSPLHF
TGTGCCAGCAGCTTGGTTCAGGGGGATAATTCACCCCTCCACTTT
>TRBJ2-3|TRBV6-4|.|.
CASSVEGGDTTDTQYF
TGTGCCAGCAGTGTTGAGGGCGGGGATACCACAGATACGCAGTATTTT
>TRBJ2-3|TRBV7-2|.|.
CASSLAGVGTDTQYF
TGTGCCAGCAGCTTAGCGGGAGTCGGCACAGATACGCAGTATTTT
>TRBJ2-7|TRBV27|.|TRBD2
CASSRTSGSPYEQYF
TGTGCCAGCAGTAGGACTAGCGGGAGTCCCTACGAGCAGTACTTC
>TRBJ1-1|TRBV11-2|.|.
CASSLAPGEMNTEAFF
TGTGCCAGCAGCTTAGCCCCGGGGGAAATGAACACTGAAGCTTTCTTT
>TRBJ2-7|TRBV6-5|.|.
CASSYSVGQTSYEQYF
TGTGCCAGCAGTTACTCGGTGGGGCAGACATCCTACGAGCAGTACTTC
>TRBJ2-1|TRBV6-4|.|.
CASSENLYNEQFF
TGTGCCAGCAGTGAGAACTTATACAATGAGCAGTTCTTC
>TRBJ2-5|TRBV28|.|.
CTSSLGHQETQYF
TGTACCAGCAGTTTAGGACATCAGGAGACCCAGTACTTC
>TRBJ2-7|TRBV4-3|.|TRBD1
CASSQEGQGAYEQYF
TGCGCCAGCAGCCAGGAGGGACAGGGGGCATACGAGCAGTACTTC
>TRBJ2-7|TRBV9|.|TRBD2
CASSPVIAGGYEQYF
TGTGCCAGCAGCCCCGTTATAGCGGGAGGGTACGAGCAGTACTTC
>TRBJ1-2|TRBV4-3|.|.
CASSQDLVTQTYGYTF
TGCGCCAGCAGCCAAGATTTGGTCACTCAAACCTATGGCTACACCTTC
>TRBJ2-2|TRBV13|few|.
CATTPEGPGTGELFF
TGTGCGACAACCCCGGAGGGGCCAGGGACCGGGGAGCTGTTTTTT
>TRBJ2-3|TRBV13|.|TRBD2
CASSLGPPGGITDTQYF
TGTGCCAGCAGCTTAGGCCCCCCGGGGGGGATCACAGATACGCAGTATTTT
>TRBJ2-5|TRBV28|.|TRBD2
CASSWDYLRETQYF
TGTGCCAGCAGTTGGGACTACCTGCGAGAGACCCAGTACTTC
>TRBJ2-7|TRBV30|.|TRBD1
CAWSTGTGGQDEQYF
TGTGCCTGGAGCACCGGGACAGGGGGCCAGGACGAGCAGTACTTC
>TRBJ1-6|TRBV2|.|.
CASRETGDKNSPLHF
TGTGCCAGCAGGGAAACCGGGGACAAAAATTCACCCCTCCACTTT
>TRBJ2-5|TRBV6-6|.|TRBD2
CASSPGRGQETQYF
TGTGCCAGCAGTCCCGGGAGGGGACAAGAGACCCAGTACTTC